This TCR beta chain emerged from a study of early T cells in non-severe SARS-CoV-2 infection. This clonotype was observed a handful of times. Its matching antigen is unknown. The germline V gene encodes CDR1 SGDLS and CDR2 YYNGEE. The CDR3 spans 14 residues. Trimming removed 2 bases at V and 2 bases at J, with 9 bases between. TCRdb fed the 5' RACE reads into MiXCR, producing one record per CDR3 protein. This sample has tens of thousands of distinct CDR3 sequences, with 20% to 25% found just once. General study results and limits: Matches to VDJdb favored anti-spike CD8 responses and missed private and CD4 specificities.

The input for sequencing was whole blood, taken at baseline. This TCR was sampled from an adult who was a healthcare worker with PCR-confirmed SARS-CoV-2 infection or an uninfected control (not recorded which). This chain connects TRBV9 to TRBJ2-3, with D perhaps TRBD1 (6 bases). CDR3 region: CASSVGTTTDTQYF. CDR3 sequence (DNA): TGTGCCAGCAGCGTGGGGACAACCACAGATACGCAGTATTTT.